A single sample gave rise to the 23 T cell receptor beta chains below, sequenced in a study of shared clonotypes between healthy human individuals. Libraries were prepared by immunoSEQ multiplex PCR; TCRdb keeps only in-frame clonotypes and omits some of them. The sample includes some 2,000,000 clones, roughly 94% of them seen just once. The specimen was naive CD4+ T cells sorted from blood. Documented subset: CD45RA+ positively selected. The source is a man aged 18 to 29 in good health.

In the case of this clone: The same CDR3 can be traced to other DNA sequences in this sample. CDR3: CASSLVGQGTDTQYF. The DNA of the CDR3 is TGCGCCAGCAGCTTGGTGGGACAGGGCACAGATACGCAGTATTTT. This sequence joins TRBV5-1 and TRBJ2-3, with TRBD1 matching 8 bases. The V gene's germline CDR1 is SGHRS and CDR2 YFSETQ. The CDR3 consists of 15 residues. V shed 0 bases and J 1 base; nucleotides not matched to a gene: 1. Variable domain in full (rest from reference TRBV5-1 and TRBJ2-3): KAGVTQTPRYLIKTRGQQVTLSCSPISGHRSVSWYQQTPGQGLQFLFEYFSETQRNKGNFPGRFSGRQFSNSRSEMNVSTLELGDSALYLCASSLVGQGTDTQYFGPGTRLTVL.

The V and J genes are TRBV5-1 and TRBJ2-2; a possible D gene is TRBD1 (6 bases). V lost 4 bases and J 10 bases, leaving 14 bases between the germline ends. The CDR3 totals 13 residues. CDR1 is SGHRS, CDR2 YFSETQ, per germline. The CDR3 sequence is CASSTDRTPELFF. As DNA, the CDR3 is TGCGCCAGCAGCACCGACAGGACCCCGGAGCTGTTTTTT.

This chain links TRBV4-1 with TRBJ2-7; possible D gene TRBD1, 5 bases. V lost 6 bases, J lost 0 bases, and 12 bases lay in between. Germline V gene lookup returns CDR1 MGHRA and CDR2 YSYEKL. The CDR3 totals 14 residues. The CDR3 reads CASSRTRSSYEQYF. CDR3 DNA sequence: TGCGCCAGCAGTCGGACACGGAGCTCCTACGAGCAGTACTTC.

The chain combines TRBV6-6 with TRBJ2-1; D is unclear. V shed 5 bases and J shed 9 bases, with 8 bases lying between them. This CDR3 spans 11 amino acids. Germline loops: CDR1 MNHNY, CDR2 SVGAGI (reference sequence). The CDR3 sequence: CASSQGAEQFF. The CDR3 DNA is TGTGCCAGCAGTCAAGGAGCTGAGCAGTTCTTC.

CDR3 in DNA: TGTGCCAGCACCGTTCTCAGGGGGCCTAGCGGGAGTAGGTATGAGCAGTTCTTC. This sequence encodes CASTVLRGPSGSRYEQFF. The chain uses TRBV7-9 and TRBJ2-1; TRBD2 matches 10 bases. V was clipped by 7 bases and J by 8 bases; unmatched bases: 20. This CDR3 is 18 amino acids long. Looked up from germline, CDR1 is SEHNR and CDR2 is FQNEAQ (reference sequence).

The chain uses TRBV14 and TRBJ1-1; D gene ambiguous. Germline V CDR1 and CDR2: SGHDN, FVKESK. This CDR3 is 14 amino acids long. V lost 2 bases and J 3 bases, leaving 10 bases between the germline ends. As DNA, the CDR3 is TGTGCCAGCAGCCAAAATTTGGGCTACACTGAAGCTTTCTTT. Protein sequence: CASSQNLGYTEAFF.

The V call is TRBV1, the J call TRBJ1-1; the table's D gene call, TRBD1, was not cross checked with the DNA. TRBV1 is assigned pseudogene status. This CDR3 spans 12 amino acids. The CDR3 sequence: CTSSQGQAEAFF. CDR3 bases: TGCACCAGCAGCCAGGGGCAGGCGGAAGCTTTCTTT.

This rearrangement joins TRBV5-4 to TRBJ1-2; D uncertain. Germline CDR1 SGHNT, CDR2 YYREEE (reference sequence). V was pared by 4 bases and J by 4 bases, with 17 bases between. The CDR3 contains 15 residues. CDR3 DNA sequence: TGTGCCAGCAGCGGTAGAGTCAGTTCCAGCTATGGCTACACCTTC. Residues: CASSGRVSSSYGYTF.

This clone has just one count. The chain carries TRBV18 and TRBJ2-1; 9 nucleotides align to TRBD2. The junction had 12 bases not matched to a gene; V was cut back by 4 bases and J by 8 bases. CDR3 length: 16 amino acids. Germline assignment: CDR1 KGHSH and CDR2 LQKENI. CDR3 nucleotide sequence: TGTGCCAGCTCACGCGAAAGAGCGGGAGGACTCCATGAGCAGTTCTTC. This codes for CASSRERAGGLHEQFF. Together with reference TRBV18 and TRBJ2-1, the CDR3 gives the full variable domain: NAGVMQNPRHLVRRRGQEARLRCSPMKGHSHVYWYRQLPEEGLKFMVYLQKENIIDESGMPKERFSAEFPKEGPSILRIQQVVRGDSAAYFCASSRERAGGLHEQFFGPGTRLTVL.

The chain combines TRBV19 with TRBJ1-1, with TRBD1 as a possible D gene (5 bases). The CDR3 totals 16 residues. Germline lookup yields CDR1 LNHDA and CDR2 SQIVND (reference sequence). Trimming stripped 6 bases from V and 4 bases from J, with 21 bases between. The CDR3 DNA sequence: TGTGCCAGTAGAGACCACGGGACCTCAGCCGGCACTGAAGCTTTCTTT. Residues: CASRDHGTSAGTEAFF.

The DNA for the CDR3 is TGTGCCAGCAGTTACCAGACCGAGTGGGAGACCCAGTACTTC. Translated: CASSYQTEWETQYF. The chain couples TRBV6-5 to TRBJ2-5; D is ambiguous. Trimming pared 2 bases from V and 5 bases from J, leaving 12 bases between. There are 14 residues in the CDR3. Germline V gene sequence: CDR1 MNHEY, CDR2 SVGAGI.

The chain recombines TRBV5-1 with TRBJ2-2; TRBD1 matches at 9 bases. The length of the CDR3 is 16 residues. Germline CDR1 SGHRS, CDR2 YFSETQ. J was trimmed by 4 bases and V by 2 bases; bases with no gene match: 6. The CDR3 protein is CASSLTGGASTGELFF. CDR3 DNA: TGCGCCAGCAGCTTAACAGGGGGCGCGTCCACCGGGGAGCTGTTTTTT.

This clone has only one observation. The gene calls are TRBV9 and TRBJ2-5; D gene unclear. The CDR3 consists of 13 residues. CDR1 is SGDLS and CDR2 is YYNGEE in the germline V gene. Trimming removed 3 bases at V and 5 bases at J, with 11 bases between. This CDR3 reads CASSALVGETQYF. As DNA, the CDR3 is TGTGCCAGCAGCGCCCTGGTGGGGGAGACCCAGTACTTC.

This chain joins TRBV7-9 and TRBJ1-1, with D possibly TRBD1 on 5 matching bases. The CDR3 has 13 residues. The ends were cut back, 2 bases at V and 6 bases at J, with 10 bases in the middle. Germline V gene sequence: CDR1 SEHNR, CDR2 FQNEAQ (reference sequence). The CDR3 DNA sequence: TGTGCCAGCAGCTTACAGGGTTGGTCTGAAGCTTTCTTT. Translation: CASSLQGWSEAFF.

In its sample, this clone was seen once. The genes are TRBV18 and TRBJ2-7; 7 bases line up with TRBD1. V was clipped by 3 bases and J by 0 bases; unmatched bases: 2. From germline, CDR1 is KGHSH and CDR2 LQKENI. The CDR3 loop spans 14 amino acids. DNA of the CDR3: TGTGCCAGCTCACCGGGACAGCGCTCCTACGAGCAGTACTTC. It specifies CASSPGQRSYEQYF.

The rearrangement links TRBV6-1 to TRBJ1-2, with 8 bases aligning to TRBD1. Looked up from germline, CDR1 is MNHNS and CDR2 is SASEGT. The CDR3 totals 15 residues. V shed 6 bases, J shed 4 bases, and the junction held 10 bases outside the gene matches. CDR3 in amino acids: CASRATGGGAYGYTF. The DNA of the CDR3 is TGTGCCAGCAGGGCCACAGGGGGAGGCGCCTATGGCTACACCTTC.

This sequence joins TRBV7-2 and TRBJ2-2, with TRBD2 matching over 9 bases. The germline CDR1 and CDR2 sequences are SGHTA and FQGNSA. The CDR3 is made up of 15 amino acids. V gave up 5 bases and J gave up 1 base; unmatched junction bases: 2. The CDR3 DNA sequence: TGTGCCAGCAGCCAGACTAGCGGGAACACCGGGGAGCTGTTTTTT. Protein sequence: CASSQTSGNTGELFF.

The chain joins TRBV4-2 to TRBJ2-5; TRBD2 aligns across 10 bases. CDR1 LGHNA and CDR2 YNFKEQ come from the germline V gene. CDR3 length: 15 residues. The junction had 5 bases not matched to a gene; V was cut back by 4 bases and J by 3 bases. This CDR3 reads CASSRSGGAEETQYF. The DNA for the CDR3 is TGTGCCAGCAGCCGGAGCGGGGGGGCCGAAGAGACCCAGTACTTC.

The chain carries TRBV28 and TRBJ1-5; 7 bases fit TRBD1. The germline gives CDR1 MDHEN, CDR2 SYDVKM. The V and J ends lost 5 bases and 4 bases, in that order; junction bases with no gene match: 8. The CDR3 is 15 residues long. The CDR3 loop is CASSPPDRVNQPQHF. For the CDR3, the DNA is TGTGCCAGCAGTCCTCCCGACAGGGTTAATCAGCCCCAGCATTTT. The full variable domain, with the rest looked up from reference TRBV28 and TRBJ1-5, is DVKVTQSSRYLVKRTGEKVFLECVQDMDHENMFWYRQDPGLGLRLIYFSYDVKMKEKGDIPEGYSVSREKKERFSLILESASTNQTSMYLCASSPPDRVNQPQHFGDGTRLSIL.

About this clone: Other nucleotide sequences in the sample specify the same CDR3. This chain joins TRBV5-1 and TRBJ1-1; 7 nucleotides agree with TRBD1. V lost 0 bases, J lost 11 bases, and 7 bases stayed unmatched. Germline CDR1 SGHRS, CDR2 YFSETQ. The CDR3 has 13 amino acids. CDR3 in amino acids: CASSLGDREKAFF. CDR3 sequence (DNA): TGCGCCAGCAGCTTGGGAGACAGGGAAAAGGCTTTCTTT.

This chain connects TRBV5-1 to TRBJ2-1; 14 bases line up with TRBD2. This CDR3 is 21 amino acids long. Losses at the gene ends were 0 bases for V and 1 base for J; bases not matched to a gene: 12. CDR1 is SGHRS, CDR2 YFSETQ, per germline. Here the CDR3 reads CASSLGAPGTSGRVSYNEQFF. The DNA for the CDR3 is TGCGCCAGCAGCTTGGGGGCTCCCGGGACTAGCGGGAGAGTGTCCTACAATGAGCAGTTCTTC.

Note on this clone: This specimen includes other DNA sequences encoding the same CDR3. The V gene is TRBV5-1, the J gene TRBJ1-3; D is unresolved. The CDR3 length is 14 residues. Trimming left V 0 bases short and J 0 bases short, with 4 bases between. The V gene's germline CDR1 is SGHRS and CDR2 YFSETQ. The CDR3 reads CASSLASSGNTIYF. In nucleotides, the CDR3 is TGCGCCAGCAGCTTGGCCAGCTCTGGAAACACCATATATTTT.

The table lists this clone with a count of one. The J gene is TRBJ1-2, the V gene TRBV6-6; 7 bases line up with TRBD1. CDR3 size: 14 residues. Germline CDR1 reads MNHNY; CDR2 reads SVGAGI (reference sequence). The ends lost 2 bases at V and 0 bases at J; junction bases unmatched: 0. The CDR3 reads CASSYRGPNYGYTF. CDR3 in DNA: TGTGCCAGCAGTTACAGGGGGCCTAACTATGGCTACACCTTC.